This entry is about one TCR beta chain. As yet, its antigen is unknown. This record belongs to a study of CD4+ T cells in melanoma. Sequenced by immunoSEQ multiplex PCR; TCRdb stores in-frame clones only, minus some. The table records some 150,000 clones, about 93% of them present only once. Study observations and caveats: Reportedly, melanoma neoantigen-specific CD4+ T cells showed varied differentiation states. A reported correlation linked neoantigen-specific CD4+ T cells to CD8+, macrophage and B cell function.

Between the trimmed V and J ends, which lost 5 bases and 3 bases, there was a span of 1 base. Germline loops: CDR1 SNHLY, CDR2 FYNNEI. CDR3 length: 10 residues. The receptor was isolated from a human donor with melanoma. The V and J genes are TRBV2 and TRBJ1-1; D gene unclear. CDR3 bases: TGTGCCAGCAGTTACACTGAAGCTTTCTTT. Residues: CASSYTEAFF.